Each of the 30 T cell receptor beta chains below was sequenced from the same sample in a study of cytomegalovirus exposure and HLA in healthy donors (dated by TCRdb to 2016 to 2017). Libraries were made using the immunoSEQ multiplex PCR assay. TCRdb took this table from immuneACCESS and kept in-frame rearrangements with V and J called. Such tables lack part of the clones; where checked against another copy, unresolved V genes explain under half of the gap, and the rest is unexplained. The sample has roughly 190,000 clones on record, about 82% of them singletons. The ten largest clonotypes hold over 1.3% of the sample. The sample was PBMCs. The source is a woman younger than 35 in good health and CMV-seronegative.

The J gene is TRBJ1-4, the V gene TRBV10-2, with D possibly TRBD1 on 6 matching bases. The CDR3 sequence is 15 residues long. Germline V gene data show CDR1 as WSHSY and CDR2 as SAAADI. The germline V and J ends were trimmed by 3 bases and 7 bases, with 15 bases remaining between them. As DNA, the CDR3 is TGCGCCAGCAGTGACCTTGCAGGGGCCAGTGAAAAACTGTTTTTT. It yields the protein CASSDLAGASEKLFF.

The genes are TRBV6-1 and TRBJ1-1; no definite D call. V lost 5 bases, J lost 2 bases, and 9 bases lay in between. Germline values: CDR1 MNHNS, CDR2 SASEGT. CDR3 size: 13 residues. The CDR3 protein is CASSTTYNTEAFF. CDR3 nucleotides: TGTGCCAGCAGTACGACATACAACACTGAAGCTTTCTTT.

V usage is TRBV7-9 and J usage is TRBJ2-1, with 10 positions matching TRBD2. The CDR3 loop spans 16 amino acids. CDR1 and CDR2 from the germline V gene are SEHNR and FQNEAQ (reference sequence). With V trimmed by 1 base and J by 7 bases, 7 bases remained unmatched. CDR3 sequence: CASSLGLAGFQNEQFF. The DNA for the CDR3 is TGTGCCAGCAGCTTAGGACTAGCGGGCTTTCAAAATGAGCAGTTCTTC.

The gene calls are TRBV19 and TRBJ1-1, with D unresolved. The CDR3 contains 14 residues. With 2 bases removed from V and 4 bases from J, the gap between germline ends came to 11 bases. Germline V gene sequence: CDR1 LNHDA, CDR2 SQIVND (reference sequence). CDR3 sequence reads: CASSISTGVTEAFF. DNA of the CDR3: TGTGCCAGTAGTATAAGCACTGGAGTCACTGAAGCTTTCTTT.

This clone was seen only a few times. The rearrangement links TRBV15 to TRBJ2-6; D gene unclear. Trimming took off 4 bases at V and 0 bases at J, with 10 bases between the two ends. CDR1 is LNHNV, CDR2 YYDKDF, per germline (reference sequence). This CDR3 has 16 amino acids. The CDR3 spells CATSTFRGSGANVLTF. The CDR3 DNA is TGTGCCACCAGCACGTTCAGAGGCTCTGGGGCCAACGTCCTGACTTTC.

The J gene is TRBJ2-7, the V gene TRBV19; D is undetermined. The CDR3 contains 15 residues. Per the germline V gene, CDR1 is LNHDA and CDR2 is SQIVND (reference sequence). Trimming took off 3 bases at V and 3 bases at J, with 15 bases between the two ends. CDR3 DNA: TGTGCCAGTAGTATTTTAAACAGCCTCATCTACGAGCAGTACTTC. It codes for CASSILNSLIYEQYF.

This sequence joins TRBV18 and TRBJ2-2; TRBD2 aligns across 12 bases. The CDR3 is 17 amino acids. In germline, CDR1 is KGHSH, CDR2 LQKENI. The ends lost 8 bases at V and 0 bases at J; junction bases unmatched: 7. The CDR3 here is CASRTTSGGPNTGELFF. In DNA, the CDR3 is TGTGCCAGCCGAACGACTAGCGGGGGACCGAACACCGGGGAGCTGTTTTTT.

The V gene is TRBV5-1, the J gene TRBJ2-1, with D maybe TRBD2 (6 bases). The germline V gene encodes CDR1 SGHRS and CDR2 YFSETQ. The CDR3 is 14 residues long. V lost 7 bases to trimming and J lost 5 bases, with 16 bases between them. The CDR3 coding sequence is TGCGCCAGCGCCGGCGGGACCCCCAACAATGAGCAGTTCTTC. It is translated as CASAGGTPNNEQFF.

The rearrangement links TRBV12-5 to TRBJ1-1; 7 bases match TRBD1. Germline trimming cut 7 bases from V and 2 bases from J; bases unmatched to any gene: 7. The CDR3 totals 14 residues. Germline CDR1 and CDR2: LGHNT and FRNRAP. The CDR3 loop is CASDSGTVNTEAFF. CDR3 bases: TGTGCTAGTGATTCGGGGACAGTTAACACTGAAGCTTTCTTT.

The genes are TRBV10-1 and TRBJ2-1; TRBD1 agrees at 9 bases. The CDR3 contains 15 residues. V was pared by 6 bases and J by 4 bases, with 7 bases of the junction left unmatched. The germline V gene encodes CDR1 WNHNN and CDR2 SYGVQD (reference sequence). CDR3 loop: CASRTGTGKYNEQFF. The CDR3 DNA sequence: TGCGCCAGCAGAACTGGGACAGGGAAATACAATGAGCAGTTCTTC.

The V gene is TRBV11-3, the J gene TRBJ2-1, with D possibly TRBD2 on 5 matching bases. Trimming shortened V by 5 bases and J by 6 bases, and 8 bases separated the two germline ends. Germline CDR1 and CDR2: SGHNT and YENEEA. The length of the CDR3 is 12 residues. The CDR3 region has the DNA TGTGCCAGCAGCCCCGGGGTCAATGAGCAGTTCTTC. Translation gives CASSPGVNEQFF. The full variable domain, its missing parts supplied by reference TRBV11-3 and TRBJ2-1, is EAGVVQSPRYKIIEKKQPVAFWCNPISGHNTLYWYLQNLGQGPELLIRYENEEAVDDSQLPKDRFSAERLKGVDSTLKIQPAELGDSAVYLCASSPGVNEQFFGPGTRLTVL.

Points on this clone: Other DNA sequences within the sample encode an identical CDR3. The V and J genes are TRBV29-1 and TRBJ2-1, with 9 bases matching TRBD2. The V and J ends lost 3 bases and 5 bases, in that order; junction bases with no gene match: 2. Germline lookup yields CDR1 SQVTM and CDR2 ANQGSEA. The CDR3 has 13 residues. CDR3 coding DNA: TGCAGCGTTGAGGTAGCGGGAGACAATGAGCAGTTCTTC. Encoded protein: CSVEVAGDNEQFF.

The chain couples TRBV5-1 to TRBJ2-7; 9 nucleotides align to TRBD1. Germline values: CDR1 SGHRS, CDR2 YFSETQ. This CDR3 is 15 amino acids long. V trimming: 5 bases; J trimming: 6 bases; junction bases outside the gene matches: 12. The CDR3 protein is CASSSGTGTNREQYF. For the CDR3, the DNA is TGCGCCAGCAGTTCAGGGACAGGGACAAATCGCGAGCAGTACTTC. The full variable domain, rest sourced from reference TRBV5-1 and TRBJ2-7, is KAGVTQTPRYLIKTRGQQVTLSCSPISGHRSVSWYQQTPGQGLQFLFEYFSETQRNKGNFPGRFSGRQFSNSRSEMNVSTLELGDSALYLCASSSGTGTNREQYFGPGTRLTVT.

The V gene is TRBV4-1, the J gene TRBJ2-2; 8 positions match TRBD2. Trimming removed 1 base from V and 5 bases from J; junction bases left unmatched: 6. The CDR3 has 16 residues. Per germline, CDR1 MGHRA and CDR2 YSYEKL. The CDR3 DNA follows: TGCGCCAGCAGCCAAGCCAGGGGCGGGAGGACCGGGGAGCTGTTTTTT. Encoded protein: CASSQARGGRTGELFF.

This chain links TRBV6-6 with TRBJ1-2, with D possibly matching TRBD1 (5 bases). This CDR3 spans 15 amino acids. V lost 2 bases and J 5 bases, leaving 15 bases between the germline ends. CDR1 MNHNY and CDR2 SVGAGI come from the germline V gene (reference sequence). For the CDR3, the DNA is TGTGCCAGCAGTTACCAACCACAGGAGGGATATGGCTACACCTTC. This encodes CASSYQPQEGYGYTF.

The chain employs TRBV5-1 and TRBJ2-1; weak D call: TRBD1 (6 bases). Germline V gives CDR1 SGHRS, CDR2 YFSETQ. There are 14 residues in the CDR3. V dropped 0 bases and J dropped 3 bases, with 7 bases sitting between them. This CDR3 is CASSLGQDYNEQFF. As DNA, the CDR3 is TGCGCCAGCAGCTTGGGACAGGACTACAATGAGCAGTTCTTC.

The chain couples TRBV5-1 to TRBJ2-5; 9 nucleotides match TRBD2. This CDR3 region has 16 residues. The V and J ends lost 0 bases and 2 bases, in that order; junction bases with no gene match: 5. CDR1 is SGHRS and CDR2 is YFSETQ in the germline V gene. The chain's CDR3 is CASSLGSGGAQETQYF. The CDR3 DNA sequence: TGCGCCAGCAGCTTGGGTAGCGGGGGAGCACAAGAGACCCAGTACTTC.

The V and J genes are TRBV7-8 and TRBJ2-7, with D hard to call. Deletions cut 5 bases from V and 0 bases from J, with 11 bases between. Germline V lookup: CDR1 SGHVS, CDR2 FQNEAQ. The CDR3 loop spans 14 amino acids. The DNA of the CDR3 is TGTGCCAGCAGCCCTACCCTATACTCCTACGAGCAGTACTTC. Its translation: CASSPTLYSYEQYF. Full variable domain (remainder filled in from reference TRBV7-8 and TRBJ2-7): GAGVSQSPRYKVAKRGQDVALRCDPISGHVSLFWYQQALGQGPEFLTYFQNEAQLDKSGLPSDRFFAERPEGSVSTLKIQRTQQEDSAVYLCASSPTLYSYEQYFGPGTRLTVT.

This clone appeared a few times. This sequence joins TRBV6-1 and TRBJ2-7; 10 bases agree with TRBD2. The CDR3 covers 15 residues. Germline trimming cut 3 bases from V and 4 bases from J; bases unmatched to any gene: 6. Germline CDR1 reads MNHNS; CDR2 reads SASEGT. The CDR3 DNA sequence: TGTGCCAGCAGTGATGGGCTAGCGGGGGTATACGAGCAGTACTTC. Its translation is CASSDGLAGVYEQYF.

This chain joins TRBV19 and TRBJ2-3, with 7 bases lining up with TRBD1. This CDR3 region has 15 residues. The junction had 8 bases not matched to a gene; V was cut back by 5 bases and J by 3 bases. Germline CDR1 reads LNHDA; CDR2 reads SQIVND (reference sequence). In nucleotides, the CDR3 is TGTGCCAGTAGTCTACAGGGGCCCGCTACAGATACGCAGTATTTT. Its protein product is CASSLQGPATDTQYF. The whole variable domain, filled in from reference TRBV19 and TRBJ2-3, reads DGGITQSPKYLFRKEGQNVTLSCEQNLNHDAMYWYRQDPGQGLRLIYYSQIVNDFQKGDIAEGYSVSREKKESFPLTVTSAQKNPTAFYLCASSLQGPATDTQYFGPGTRLTVL.

The chain joins TRBV12-5 to TRBJ2-3, with 12 bases matching TRBD2. The germline V gene has CDR1 LGHNT and CDR2 FRNRAP. After removal of 1 base from V and 1 base from J, the junction contained 3 bases not matched to a gene. The CDR3 length is 17 residues. The CDR3 nucleotides read TGTGCTAGTGGTTTGGCCCGGACTAGCGGGGGCACAGATACGCAGTATTTT. This sequence encodes CASGLARTSGGTDTQYF. Based on the CDR3 plus reference TRBV12-5 and TRBJ2-3, the full variable domain is DARVTQTPRHKVTEMGQEVTMRCQPILGHNTVFWYRQTMMQGLELLAYFRNRAPLDDSGMPKDRFSAEMPDATLATLKIQPSEPRDSAVYFCASGLARTSGGTDTQYFGPGTRLTVL.

This sequence joins TRBV6-1 and TRBJ1-2, with D perhaps matching TRBD1 (6 bases). Trimming left V 3 bases short and J 4 bases short, with 12 bases between. Germline V gene sequence: CDR1 MNHNS, CDR2 SASEGT. The CDR3 contains 14 residues. Written as DNA, the CDR3 is TGTGCCAGCAGTGACGCGAGACAGGTCTATGGCTACACCTTC. It encodes CASSDARQVYGYTF.

V and J are TRBV5-4 and TRBJ1-4, with D maybe TRBD1 (5 bases). The CDR3 runs to 15 residues. The ends were cut back, 0 bases at V and 3 bases at J, with 9 bases in the middle. In germline, CDR1 is SGHNT, CDR2 YYREEE (reference sequence). The CDR3 sequence is CASSLDGHSNEKLFF. CDR3 nucleotides: TGTGCCAGCAGCTTGGATGGACATTCTAATGAAAAACTGTTTTTT. The whole variable domain, filled in from reference TRBV5-4 and TRBJ1-4, reads ETGVTQSPTHLIKTRGQQVTLRCSSQSGHNTVSWYQQALGQGPQFIFQYYREEENGRGNFPPRFSGLQFPNYSSELNVNALELDDSALYLCASSLDGHSNEKLFFGSGTQLSVL.

This rearrangement joins TRBV9 to TRBJ2-1; 10 bases map to TRBD2. This CDR3 has 17 amino acids. Germline V lookup: CDR1 SGDLS, CDR2 YYNGEE. With 3 bases clipped from V and 7 bases from J, the junction kept 13 bases outside the gene matches. Here the CDR3 reads CASSAPASGRNLNEQFF. CDR3 DNA sequence: TGTGCCAGCAGCGCCCCAGCTAGCGGGAGAAATTTAAATGAGCAGTTCTTC.

This clone was seen a single time. The rearrangement joins TRBV28 to TRBJ1-2; 7 positions match TRBD1. The CDR3 is 15 amino acids. Germline V CDR1 and CDR2: MDHEN, SYDVKM. V was pared by 8 bases and J by 5 bases, with 14 bases of the junction left unmatched. The CDR3 nucleotides read TGTGCCAGCCAGGGGGGCGCACAGGGTACTTATGGCTACACCTTC. Its protein is CASQGGAQGTYGYTF.

This clone appeared a single time. V and J are TRBV9 and TRBJ1-1; D unclear. CDR1 and CDR2 (germline): SGDLS, YYNGEE. With 3 bases removed from V and 5 bases from J, the gap between germline ends came to 11 bases. The CDR3 contains 13 residues. The DNA of the CDR3 is TGTGCCAGCAGCGAAGATCTCCGGACTGAAGCTTTCTTT. Protein: CASSEDLRTEAFF.

This clone is a singleton in its sample. The genes are TRBV5-1 and TRBJ2-3, with 10 bases that match TRBD1. The CDR3 has 14 amino acids. The germline V gene has CDR1 SGHRS and CDR2 YFSETQ. The V gene end was trimmed by 4 bases and the J gene end by 3 bases; junction bases not matched to a gene: 2. The CDR3 spells CASSRDRGTDTQYF. The CDR3 DNA reads TGCGCCAGCAGCCGGGACAGGGGTACAGATACGCAGTATTTT.

This clone was detected only once. V usage is TRBV5-1 and J usage is TRBJ1-2; TRBD1 might be the D (5 bases). CDR1 is SGHRS, CDR2 YFSETQ, per germline. This CDR3 region has 16 residues. V gave up 4 bases and J gave up 6 bases, with 22 bases separating them. CDR3 sequence (DNA): TGCGCCAGCAGCCTCGGGCGGGGGGGTCCTACGGATGGCTACACCTTC. Amino acid sequence: CASSLGRGGPTDGYTF.

The chain has TRBV19 and TRBJ1-3, with D perhaps matching TRBD1 (6 bases). The germline V gene has CDR1 LNHDA and CDR2 SQIVND (reference sequence). This CDR3 is built from 12 residues. Trimming stripped 2 bases from V and 8 bases from J, with 7 bases between. The CDR3 loop reads CASSIQGHTIYF. CDR3 sequence (DNA): TGTGCCAGTAGTATACAGGGGCACACCATATATTTT.

The chain is built from TRBV15 and TRBJ1-3; D gene uncertain. From germline, CDR1 is LNHNV and CDR2 YYDKDF (reference sequence). V was cut by 1 base and J by 0 bases, with 13 bases left in between. The CDR3 sequence is 17 residues long. The CDR3 here is CATSRAEGPASGNTIYF. The CDR3 coding sequence is TGTGCCACCAGCAGAGCCGAGGGTCCGGCCTCTGGAAACACCATATATTTT.